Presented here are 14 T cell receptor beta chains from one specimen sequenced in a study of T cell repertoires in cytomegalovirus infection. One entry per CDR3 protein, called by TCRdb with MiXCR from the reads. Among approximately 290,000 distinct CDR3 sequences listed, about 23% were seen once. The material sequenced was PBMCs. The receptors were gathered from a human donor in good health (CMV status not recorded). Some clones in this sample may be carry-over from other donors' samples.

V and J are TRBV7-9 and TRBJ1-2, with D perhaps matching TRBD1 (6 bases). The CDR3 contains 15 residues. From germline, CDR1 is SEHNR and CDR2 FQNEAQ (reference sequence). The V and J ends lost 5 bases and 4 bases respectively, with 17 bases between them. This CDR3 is CASSIAGGYGYGYTF. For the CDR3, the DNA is TGTGCCAGCAGCATCGCCGGGGGCTATGGCTATGGCTACACCTTC.

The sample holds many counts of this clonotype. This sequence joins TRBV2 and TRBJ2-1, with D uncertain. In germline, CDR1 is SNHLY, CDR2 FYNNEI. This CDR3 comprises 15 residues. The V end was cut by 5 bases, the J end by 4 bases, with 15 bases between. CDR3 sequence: CASSPPGEVYNEQFF. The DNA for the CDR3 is TGTGCCAGCAGTCCCCCCGGAGAGGTTTACAATGAGCAGTTCTTC.

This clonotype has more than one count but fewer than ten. The CDR3 DNA is TGTGCCAGCAGCTCGACAGGATTGAACACTGAAGCTTTCTTT. Protein: CASSSTGLNTEAFF. The chain links TRBV28 to TRBJ1-1; the D gene is possibly TRBD1 (6 bases). CDR1 and CDR2 from the germline V gene are MDHEN and SYDVKM. V lost 6 bases, J lost 0 bases, and 11 bases lay in between. The CDR3 is 14 residues long. The variable domain in full, completed from reference TRBV28 and TRBJ1-1, reads DVKVTQSSRYLVKRTGEKVFLECVQDMDHENMFWYRQDPGLGLRLIYFSYDVKMKEKGDIPEGYSVSREKKERFSLILESASTNQTSMYLCASSSTGLNTEAFFGQGTRLTVV.

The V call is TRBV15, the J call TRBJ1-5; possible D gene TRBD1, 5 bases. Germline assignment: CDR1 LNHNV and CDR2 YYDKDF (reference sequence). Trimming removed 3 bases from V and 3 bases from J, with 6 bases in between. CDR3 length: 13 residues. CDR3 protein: CATSRTVNQPQHF. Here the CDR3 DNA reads TGTGCCACCAGCAGGACAGTCAATCAGCCCCAGCATTTT.

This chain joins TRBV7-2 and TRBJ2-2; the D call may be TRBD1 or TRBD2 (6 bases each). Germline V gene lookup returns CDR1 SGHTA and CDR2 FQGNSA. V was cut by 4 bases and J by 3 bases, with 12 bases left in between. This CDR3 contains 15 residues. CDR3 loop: CASSSWGADTGELFF. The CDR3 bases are TGTGCCAGCAGCTCCTGGGGGGCCGACACCGGGGAGCTGTTTTTT. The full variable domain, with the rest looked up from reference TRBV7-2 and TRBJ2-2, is GAGVSQSPSNKVTEKGKDVELRCDPISGHTALYWYRQSLGQGLEFLIYFQGNSAPDKSGLPSDRFSAERTGGSVSTLTIQRTQQEDSAVYLCASSSWGADTGELFFGEGSRLTVL.

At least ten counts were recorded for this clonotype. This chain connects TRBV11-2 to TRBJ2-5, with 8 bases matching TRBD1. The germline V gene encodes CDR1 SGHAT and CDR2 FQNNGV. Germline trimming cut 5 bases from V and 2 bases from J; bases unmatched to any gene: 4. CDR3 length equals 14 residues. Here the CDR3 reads CASSATGAQETQYF. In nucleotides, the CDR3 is TGTGCCAGCAGCGCGACAGGGGCGCAAGAGACCCAGTACTTC.

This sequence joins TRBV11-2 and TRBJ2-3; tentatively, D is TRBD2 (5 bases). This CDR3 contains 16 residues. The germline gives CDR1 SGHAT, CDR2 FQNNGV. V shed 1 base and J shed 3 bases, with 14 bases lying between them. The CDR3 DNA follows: TGTGCCAGCAGCTTAGTACCGGGAACTAGGACAGATACGCAGTATTTT. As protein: CASSLVPGTRTDTQYF.

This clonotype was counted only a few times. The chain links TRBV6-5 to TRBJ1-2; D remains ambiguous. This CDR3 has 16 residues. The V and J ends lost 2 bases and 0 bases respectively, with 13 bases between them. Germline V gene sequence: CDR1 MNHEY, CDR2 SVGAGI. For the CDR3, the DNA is TGTGCCAGCAGTTACCGGGCCGGGTACTCTAACTATGGCTACACCTTC. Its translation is CASSYRAGYSNYGYTF.

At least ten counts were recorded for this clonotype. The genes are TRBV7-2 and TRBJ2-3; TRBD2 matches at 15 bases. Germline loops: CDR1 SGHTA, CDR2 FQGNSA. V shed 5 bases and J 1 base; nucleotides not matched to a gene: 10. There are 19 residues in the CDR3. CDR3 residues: CASSPGLAGGEGRTDTQYF. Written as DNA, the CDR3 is TGTGCCAGCAGCCCGGGACTAGCGGGGGGCGAGGGCCGCACAGATACGCAGTATTTT.

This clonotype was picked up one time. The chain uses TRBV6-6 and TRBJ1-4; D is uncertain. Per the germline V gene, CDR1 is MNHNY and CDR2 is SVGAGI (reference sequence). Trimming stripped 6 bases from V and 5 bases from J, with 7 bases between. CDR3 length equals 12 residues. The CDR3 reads CASRRGNEKLFF. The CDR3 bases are TGTGCCAGCAGGCGGGGAAATGAAAAACTGTTTTTT.

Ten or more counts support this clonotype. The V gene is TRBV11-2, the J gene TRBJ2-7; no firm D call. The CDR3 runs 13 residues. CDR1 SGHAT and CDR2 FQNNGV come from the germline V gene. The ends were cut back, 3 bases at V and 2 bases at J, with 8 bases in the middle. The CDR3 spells CASSFPGTYEQYF. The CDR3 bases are TGTGCCAGCAGCTTTCCGGGTACCTACGAGCAGTACTTC.

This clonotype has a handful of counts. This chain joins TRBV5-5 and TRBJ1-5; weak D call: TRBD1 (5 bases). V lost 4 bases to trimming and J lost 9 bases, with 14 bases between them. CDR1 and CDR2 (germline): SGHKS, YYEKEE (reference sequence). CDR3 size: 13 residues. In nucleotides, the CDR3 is TGTGCCAGCAGCCCAGGGCCCGTCGGGCCCCAGCATTTT. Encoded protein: CASSPGPVGPQHF.

CDR3 amino acids: CAWSTDGYNEQFF. The CDR3 region has the DNA TGTGCCTGGAGTACGGACGGCTACAATGAGCAGTTCTTC. The chain uses TRBV30 and TRBJ2-1; D ambiguous. From germline, CDR1 is GTSNPN and CDR2 SVGIG (reference sequence). The ends were cut back, 2 bases at V and 3 bases at J, with 8 bases in the middle. CDR3 length: 13 residues.

The DNA of the CDR3 is TGTGCCAGCAGTTACAGGCCAGGGAGAAACCGCGGCTACACCTTC. Translation: CASSYRPGRNRGYTF. V gene TRBV6-2 or TRBV6-3 combines with J gene TRBJ1-2, with D maybe TRBD1 (5 bases). The CDR3 length is 15 residues. Germline CDR1 is MNHEY and CDR2 is SVGEGT. The ends were cut back, 2 bases at V and 8 bases at J, with 18 bases in the middle.